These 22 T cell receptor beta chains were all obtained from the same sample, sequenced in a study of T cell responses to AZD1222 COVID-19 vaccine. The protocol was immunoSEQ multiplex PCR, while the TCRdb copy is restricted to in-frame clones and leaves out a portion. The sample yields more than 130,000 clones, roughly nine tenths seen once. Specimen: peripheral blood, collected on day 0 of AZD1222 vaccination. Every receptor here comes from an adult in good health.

The CDR3 bases are TGTGCCAGCAGCCAAGTAGTCGGGGGAAGCTCCTACGAGCAGTACTTC. Its protein is CASSQVVGGSSYEQYF. The J gene is TRBJ2-7, the V gene TRBV4-2, with a possible D match to TRBD2 (6 bases). V was clipped by 1 base and J by 0 bases, with 13 bases between them. Germline CDR1 is LGHNA and CDR2 is YNFKEQ. The CDR3 runs 16 residues.

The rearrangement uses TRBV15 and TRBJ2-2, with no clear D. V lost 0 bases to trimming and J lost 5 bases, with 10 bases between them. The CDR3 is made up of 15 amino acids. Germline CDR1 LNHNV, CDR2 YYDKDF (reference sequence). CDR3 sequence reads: CATSRDPRPTGELFF. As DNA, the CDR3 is TGTGCCACCAGCAGAGATCCCAGACCTACCGGGGAGCTGTTTTTT.

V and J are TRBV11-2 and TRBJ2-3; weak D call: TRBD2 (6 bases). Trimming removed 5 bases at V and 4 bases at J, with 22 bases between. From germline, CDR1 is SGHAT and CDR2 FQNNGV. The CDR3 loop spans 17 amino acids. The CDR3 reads CASSLIPTRPEADTQYF. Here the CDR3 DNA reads TGTGCCAGCAGCCTTATCCCGACTAGACCGGAGGCAGATACGCAGTATTTT.

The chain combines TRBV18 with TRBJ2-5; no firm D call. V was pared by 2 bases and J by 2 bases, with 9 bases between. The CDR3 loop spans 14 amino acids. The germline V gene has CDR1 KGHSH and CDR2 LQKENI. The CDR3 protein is CASSPSEQQETQYF. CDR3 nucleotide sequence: TGTGCCAGCTCACCAAGTGAACAGCAAGAGACCCAGTACTTC.

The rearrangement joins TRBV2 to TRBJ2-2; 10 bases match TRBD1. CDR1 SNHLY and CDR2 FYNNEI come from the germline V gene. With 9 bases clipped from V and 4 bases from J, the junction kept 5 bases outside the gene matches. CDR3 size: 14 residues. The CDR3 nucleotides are TGTGCCAGTGGGACAGGGGAGCGCACCGGGGAGCTGTTTTTT. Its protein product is CASGTGERTGELFF. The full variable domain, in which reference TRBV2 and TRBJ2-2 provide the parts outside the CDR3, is EPEVTQTPSHQVTQMGQEVILRCVPISNHLYFYWYRQILGQKVEFLVSFYNNEISEKSEIFDDQFSVERPDGSNFTLKIRSTKLEDSAMYFCASGTGERTGELFFGEGSRLTVL.

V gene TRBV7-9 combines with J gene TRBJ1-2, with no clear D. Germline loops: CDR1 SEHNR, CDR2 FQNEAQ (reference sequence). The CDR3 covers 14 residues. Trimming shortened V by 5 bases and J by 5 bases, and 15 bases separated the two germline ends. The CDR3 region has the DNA TGTGCCAGCAGCGGTAGCGGAGCAGAGTATGGCTACACCTTC. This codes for CASSGSGAEYGYTF.

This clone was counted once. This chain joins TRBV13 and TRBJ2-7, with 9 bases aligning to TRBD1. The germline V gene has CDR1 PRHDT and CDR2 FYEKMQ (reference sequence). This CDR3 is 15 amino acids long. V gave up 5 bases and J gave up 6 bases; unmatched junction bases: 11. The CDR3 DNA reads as TGTGCCAGCAGCAGCTTAGGGGACAGGGAAGGCGAGCAGTACTTC. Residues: CASSSLGDREGEQYF.

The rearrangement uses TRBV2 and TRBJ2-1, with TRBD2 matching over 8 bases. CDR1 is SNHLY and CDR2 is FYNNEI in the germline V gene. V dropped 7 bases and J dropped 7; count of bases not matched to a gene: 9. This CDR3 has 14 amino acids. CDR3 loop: CASITGGLVNEQFF. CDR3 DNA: TGTGCCAGCATCACTGGGGGACTAGTGAATGAGCAGTTCTTC.

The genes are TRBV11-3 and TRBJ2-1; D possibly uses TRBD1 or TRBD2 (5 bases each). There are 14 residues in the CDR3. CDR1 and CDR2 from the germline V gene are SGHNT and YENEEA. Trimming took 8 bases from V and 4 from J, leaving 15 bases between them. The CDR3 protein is CASGWDPVYNEQFF. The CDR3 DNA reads TGTGCCAGCGGTTGGGACCCAGTGTACAATGAGCAGTTCTTC.

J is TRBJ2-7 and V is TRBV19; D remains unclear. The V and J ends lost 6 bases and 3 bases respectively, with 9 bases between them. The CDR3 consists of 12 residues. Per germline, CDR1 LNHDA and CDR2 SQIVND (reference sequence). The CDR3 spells CASSPGGYEQYF. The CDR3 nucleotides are TGTGCCAGTAGCCCCGGCGGCTACGAGCAGTACTTC. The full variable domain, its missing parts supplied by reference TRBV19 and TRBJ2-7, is DGGITQSPKYLFRKEGQNVTLSCEQNLNHDAMYWYRQDPGQGLRLIYYSQIVNDFQKGDIAEGYSVSREKKESFPLTVTSAQKNPTAFYLCASSPGGYEQYFGPGTRLTVT.

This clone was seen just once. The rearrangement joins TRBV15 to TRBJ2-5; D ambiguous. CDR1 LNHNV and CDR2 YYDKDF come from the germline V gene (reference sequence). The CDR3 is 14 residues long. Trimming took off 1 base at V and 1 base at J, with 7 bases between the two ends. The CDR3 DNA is TGTGCCACCAGCAGAGTTGGGCCCCAAGAGACCCAGTACTTC. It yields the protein CATSRVGPQETQYF.

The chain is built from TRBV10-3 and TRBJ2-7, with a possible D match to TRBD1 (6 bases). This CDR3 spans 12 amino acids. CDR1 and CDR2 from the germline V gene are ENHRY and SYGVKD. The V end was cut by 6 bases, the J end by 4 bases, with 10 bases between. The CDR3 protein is CAIRDSQYEQYF. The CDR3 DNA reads TGTGCCATCAGGGACAGCCAATACGAGCAGTACTTC.

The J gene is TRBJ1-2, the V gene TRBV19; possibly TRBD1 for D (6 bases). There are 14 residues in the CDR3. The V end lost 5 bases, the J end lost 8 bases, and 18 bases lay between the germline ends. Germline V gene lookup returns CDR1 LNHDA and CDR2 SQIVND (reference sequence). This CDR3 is CASSARRGIGGYTF. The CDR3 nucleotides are TGTGCCAGTAGTGCCCGAAGGGGGATTGGGGGCTACACCTTC.

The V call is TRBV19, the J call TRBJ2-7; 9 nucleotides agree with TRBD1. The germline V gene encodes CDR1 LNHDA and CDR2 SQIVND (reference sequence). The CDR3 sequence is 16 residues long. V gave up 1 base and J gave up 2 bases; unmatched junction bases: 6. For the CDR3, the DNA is TGTGCCAGTAGTATAGGGTCCGGGACAGGGACCTACGAGCAGTACTTC. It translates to CASSIGSGTGTYEQYF.

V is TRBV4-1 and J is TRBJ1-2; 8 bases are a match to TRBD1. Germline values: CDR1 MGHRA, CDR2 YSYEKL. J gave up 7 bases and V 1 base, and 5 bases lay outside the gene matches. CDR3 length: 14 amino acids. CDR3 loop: CASSQGARGPGYTF. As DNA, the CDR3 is TGCGCCAGCAGCCAAGGAGCCAGGGGGCCTGGCTACACCTTC.

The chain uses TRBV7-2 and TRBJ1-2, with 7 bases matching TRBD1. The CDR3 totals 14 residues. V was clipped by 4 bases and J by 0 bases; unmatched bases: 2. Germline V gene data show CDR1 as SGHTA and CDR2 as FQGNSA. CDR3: CASSWGTANYGYTF. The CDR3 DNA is TGTGCCAGCAGCTGGGGGACAGCTAACTATGGCTACACCTTC.

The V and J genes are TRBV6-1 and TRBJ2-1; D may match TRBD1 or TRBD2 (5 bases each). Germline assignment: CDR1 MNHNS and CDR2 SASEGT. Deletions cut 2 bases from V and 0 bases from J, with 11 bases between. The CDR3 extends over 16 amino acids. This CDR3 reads CASSEYGTISYNEQFF. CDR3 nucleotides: TGTGCCAGCAGTGAATATGGGACCATCTCCTACAATGAGCAGTTCTTC.

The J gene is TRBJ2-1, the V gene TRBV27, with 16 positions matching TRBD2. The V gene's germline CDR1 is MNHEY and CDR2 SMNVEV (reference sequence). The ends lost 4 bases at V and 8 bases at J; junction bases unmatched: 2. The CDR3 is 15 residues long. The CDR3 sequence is CASSWGLAGGHEQFF. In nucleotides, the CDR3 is TGTGCCAGCAGTTGGGGACTAGCGGGGGGGCATGAGCAGTTCTTC.

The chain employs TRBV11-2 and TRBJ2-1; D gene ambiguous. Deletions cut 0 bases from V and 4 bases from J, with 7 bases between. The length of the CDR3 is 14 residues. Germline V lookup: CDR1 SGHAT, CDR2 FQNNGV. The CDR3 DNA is TGTGCCAGCAGCTTAGATCGGATTTACAATGAGCAGTTCTTC. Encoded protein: CASSLDRIYNEQFF.

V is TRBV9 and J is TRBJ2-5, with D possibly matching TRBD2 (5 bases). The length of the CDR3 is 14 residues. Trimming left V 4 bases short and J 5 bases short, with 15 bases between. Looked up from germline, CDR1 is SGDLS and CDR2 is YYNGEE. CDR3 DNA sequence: TGTGCCAGCAGCTCAACCATAGCGAGGGAGACCCAGTACTTC. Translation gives CASSSTIARETQYF.

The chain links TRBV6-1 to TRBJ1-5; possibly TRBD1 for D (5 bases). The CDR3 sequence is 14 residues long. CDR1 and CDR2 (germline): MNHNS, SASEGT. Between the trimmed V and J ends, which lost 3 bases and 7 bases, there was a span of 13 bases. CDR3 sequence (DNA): TGTGCCAGCAGTGAGGTCCAGGGACCCCAGCCCCAGCATTTT. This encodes CASSEVQGPQPQHF.

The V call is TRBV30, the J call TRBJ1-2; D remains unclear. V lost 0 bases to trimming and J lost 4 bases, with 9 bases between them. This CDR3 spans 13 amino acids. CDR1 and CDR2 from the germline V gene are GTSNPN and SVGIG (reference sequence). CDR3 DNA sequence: TGTGCCTGGAGTGTAGACCTCGCCTATGGCTACACCTTC. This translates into CAWSVDLAYGYTF.